These 2 T cell receptor beta chains were all obtained from the same sample, sequenced in a study of blood T cell repertoires in COVID-19. Clones were read by immunoSEQ multiplex PCR, and TCRdb kept only the in-frame ones, dropping some. The data hold more than 120,000 clones, with roughly 88% observed a single time. Sequenced material: peripheral blood. The source of these receptors is a human donor in a cohort sampled during active COVID-19.

The V gene is TRBV7-9, the J gene TRBJ2-3; D is perhaps TRBD1 (5 bases). The CDR3 length is 17 residues. CDR1 and CDR2 (germline): SEHNR, FQNEAQ (reference sequence). The V end lost 1 base, the J end lost 1 base, and 15 bases lay between the germline ends. CDR3 amino acids: CASSLEALLRGTDTQYF. The CDR3 DNA is TGTGCCAGCAGCTTAGAAGCGTTACTCAGGGGCACAGATACGCAGTATTTT.

V gene TRBV13 combines with J gene TRBJ1-6; D unclear. V was trimmed by 6 bases and J by 6 bases, leaving 9 bases between them. CDR3 length: 13 amino acids. Per germline, CDR1 PRHDT and CDR2 FYEKMQ (reference sequence). CDR3 in DNA: TGTGCCAGCAGAGTACAGCCTAATTCACCCCTCCACTTT. Translation gives CASRVQPNSPLHF.